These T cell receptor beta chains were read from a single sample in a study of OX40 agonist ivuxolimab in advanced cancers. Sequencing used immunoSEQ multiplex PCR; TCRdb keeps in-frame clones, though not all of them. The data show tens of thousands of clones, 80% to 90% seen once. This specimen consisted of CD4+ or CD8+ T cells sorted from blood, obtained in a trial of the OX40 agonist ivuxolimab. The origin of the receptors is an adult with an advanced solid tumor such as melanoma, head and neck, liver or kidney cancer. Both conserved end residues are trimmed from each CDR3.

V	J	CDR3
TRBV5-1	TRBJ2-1	ASSPAGTGRSHEQF
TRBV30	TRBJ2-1	AWSVAGVSDEQF
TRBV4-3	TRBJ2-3	ASSLGLGLDTQY
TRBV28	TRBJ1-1	ASSPAGTGRKNTEAF
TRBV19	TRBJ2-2	ASSIYGTGDTNTGELF
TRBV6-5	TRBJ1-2	ASSGKGNYGYT
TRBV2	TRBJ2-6	ASSSDRLTGANVLT
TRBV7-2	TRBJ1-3	ASVPFRGNTIY
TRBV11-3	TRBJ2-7	ASSLHPAYEQY
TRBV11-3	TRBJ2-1	ASSSTRAEQF
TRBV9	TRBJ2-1	ASGVTNQAEQF
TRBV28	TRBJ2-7	ASRLNYEQY
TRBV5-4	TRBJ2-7	ASSLDREASYEQY
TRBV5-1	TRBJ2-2	ASSLSLAGTGELF
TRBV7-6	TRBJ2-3	ASSPLGGSLRDTQY
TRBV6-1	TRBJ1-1	ASSPRGNTEAF
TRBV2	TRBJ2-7	AGLQTDTYEQY
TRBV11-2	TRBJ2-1	ASRRTVGEYNEQF
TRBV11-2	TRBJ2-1	ASSRWTREQF
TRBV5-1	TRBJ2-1	ASSFPAGRRDNEQF
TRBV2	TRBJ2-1	ASSDRPIEQF
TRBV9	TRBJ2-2	ASSVQDRGAGELF
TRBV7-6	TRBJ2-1	ASSLSQGVAYNEQF
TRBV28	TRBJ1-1	ASSFLIGRTDENTEAF
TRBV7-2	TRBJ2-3	ASSYRTGEDTQY
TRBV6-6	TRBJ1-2	ASSYKATEGYGYT
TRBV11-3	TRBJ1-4	ASSLDGHNEKLF
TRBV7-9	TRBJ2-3	ASSLGTDTQY
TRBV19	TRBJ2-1	ASSPDPTLAGGNEQF
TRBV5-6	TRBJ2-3	ASSLVWGDTQY
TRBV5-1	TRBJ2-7	ASRDSGRSDEQY
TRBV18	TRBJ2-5	ASSSTEFQETQY
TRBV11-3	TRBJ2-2	ASSETLQGIYTGELF
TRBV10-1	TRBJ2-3	ASLILGLAGGGTSTDTQY
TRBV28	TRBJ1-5	ASGGRRLGRPQH
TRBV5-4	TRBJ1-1	ASSLARGKNTEAF
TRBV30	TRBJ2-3	AWSRTSDGDTQY
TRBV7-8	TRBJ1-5	ASSPLTASNQPQH
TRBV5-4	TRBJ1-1	ASSPGIGNTEAF
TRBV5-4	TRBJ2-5	ASSPSGSWEETQY
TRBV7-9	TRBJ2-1	ASSFSDPSNEQF
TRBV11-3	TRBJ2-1	ASSLDPGQPSATSSNEQF
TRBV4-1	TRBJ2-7	ASSQVPSSYEQY
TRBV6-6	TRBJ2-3	ASSYGAGGPYDTQY
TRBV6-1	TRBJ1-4	ASRLMKNEKLF
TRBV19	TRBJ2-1	ASSINALADFNEQF
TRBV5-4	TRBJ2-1	ASSLETGRNEQF
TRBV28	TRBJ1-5	AWGQEALSNQPQH
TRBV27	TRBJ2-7	ASSLPGTGAYEQY
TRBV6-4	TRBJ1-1	ASSDVGHDPMNTEAF